The entry that follows covers one T cell receptor beta chain sequence. Its target is not known. This CDR3 has 14 residues. From germline, CDR1 is SGHAT and CDR2 FQNNGV. Deletions cut 4 bases from V and 5 bases from J, with 14 bases between. PCR primers comprised 60 Vbeta and 13 Jbeta primers. The data were produced by immunoSEQ multiplex PCR, yet TCRdb's version contains in-frame clones alone and is incomplete. The sample records fewer than 60,000 clones, about 80% being singletons. The data derive from a study of cytomegalovirus exposure and HLA in healthy donors. Findings and caveats of the study: A link between a missense DCLRE1C variant and TCR beta V- and J-gene trimming emerged from a later analysis.

Material for sequencing was PBMCs. The clonotype was recovered from a man in his fifties or sixties in good health and CMV-seronegative. The chain joins TRBV11-2 to TRBJ2-5; D call uncertain. The CDR3 loop reads CASSSGFSGETQYF. In DNA form, the CDR3 reads TGTGCCAGCAGCTCCGGGTTTTCTGGGGAGACCCAGTACTTC. The complete variable domain, with remaining parts taken from reference TRBV11-2 and TRBJ2-5, reads EAGVAQSPRYKIIEKRQSVAFWCNPISGHATLYWYQQILGQGPKLLIQFQNNGVVDDSQLPKDRFSAERLKGVDSTLKIQPAKLEDSAVYLCASSSGFSGETQYFGPGTRLLVL.